This T cell receptor beta chain was sequenced for a study of blood T cell repertoires in COVID-19. Study information: Material from acute and convalescent COVID-19 was sourced from the United States, Italy and Spain. PBMCs, B-cell-depleted T cells, or T cells were the source of the cDNA or gDNA that made up the material.

The germline V gene encodes CDR1 SGHRS and CDR2 YFSETQ. V dropped 4 bases and J dropped 0; count of bases not matched to a gene: 4. This CDR3 is built from 16 residues. Authors' methods: Using reference gene primer amplification, nucleated cell counts were estimated. Profiling relied on immunoSEQ multiplex PCR, and the TCRdb table lists in-frame clones only, not all of them. The V and J calls and clone size were taken over from that table, and D and trimming were inferred from the DNA. Found here are over 150,000 clones, roughly 85% of them singletons; the top ten hold approximately 1%. Sequenced sample: peripheral blood. This clonotype was obtained from a man in his forties or fifties with acute or convalescent COVID-19. V is TRBV5-1 and J is TRBJ1-6, with 7 bases fitting TRBD1. The CDR3 protein is CASSPTGSSYNSPLHF. Here the CDR3 DNA reads TGCGCCAGCAGCCCGACAGGGAGCTCCTATAATTCACCCCTCCACTTT.